Shown below are 20 T cell receptor beta chains from a single sample sequenced in a study of blood T cells in healthy people across ages. PCR was performed a second time for roughly 7 to 12 cycles using a sample-barcoded 5' primer and a J-beta primer mix. TCRdb called the 5' RACE reads again in MiXCR, with one record for every CDR3 protein. The sample consists of approximately 900,000 distinct CDR3 sequences, roughly 28% of them appearing once. These data also formed part of another study, on T cells of mothers and their children.

Specimen: blood. The receptors were sampled from a woman aged 40 to 55 in good health.

The chain combines TRBV7-2 with TRBJ2-5; D perhaps matches TRBD1 (5 bases). The CDR3 length is 17 residues. Trimming stripped 1 base from V and 2 bases from J, with 17 bases between. Germline loops: CDR1 SGHTA, CDR2 FQGNSA. The CDR3 DNA sequence: TGTGCCAGCAGCTTAGAAGCCCAGGGCTGGGGACAAGAGACCCAGTACTTC. It codes for CASSLEAQGWGQETQYF.

This clonotype was recorded many times. The chain links TRBV4-1 to TRBJ2-1, with D maybe TRBD2 (6 bases). The CDR3 has 17 amino acids. CDR1 is MGHRA, CDR2 YSYEKL, per germline. V lost 4 bases, J lost 0 bases, and 16 bases lay in between. The CDR3 nucleotides are TGCGCCAGCAGCCCCTGGAGGGATCAAAGCTCCTACAATGAGCAGTTCTTC. Protein sequence: CASSPWRDQSSYNEQFF.

This clonotype was detected only a few times. CDR3 amino acids: CATSGETGANYGYTF. The CDR3 region has the DNA TGTGCCACCTCGGGGGAGACAGGAGCTAACTATGGCTACACCTTC. V is TRBV24-1 and J is TRBJ1-2; a weak D match, TRBD1 (6 bases). The CDR3 consists of 15 residues. Trimming pared 9 bases from V and 0 bases from J, leaving 16 bases between. Per germline, CDR1 KGHDR and CDR2 SFDVKD.

This clonotype was detected ten times or more. J is TRBJ2-7 and V is TRBV11-2, with 9 positions matching TRBD1. Per the germline V gene, CDR1 is SGHAT and CDR2 is FQNNGV. Trimming took 5 bases from V and 4 from J; bases not matched to a gene: 15. This CDR3 region has 17 residues. The CDR3 DNA reads TGTGCCAGCAGCCCCGGGGGAGTCCGGGACAGGGCTTACGAGCAGTACTTC. Protein product: CASSPGGVRDRAYEQYF. The complete variable domain, with remaining parts taken from reference TRBV11-2 and TRBJ2-7, reads EAGVAQSPRYKIIEKRQSVAFWCNPISGHATLYWYQQILGQGPKLLIQFQNNGVVDDSQLPKDRFSAERLKGVDSTLKIQPAKLEDSAVYLCASSPGGVRDRAYEQYFGPGTRLTVT.

Remarks on this clonotype: A junction boundary mismatches the germline segment, possibly from a read error. The chain employs TRBV28 and TRBJ1-2; D unresolved. CDR3 length: 14 residues. Germline V CDR1 and CDR2: MDHEN, SYDVKM. CDR3 DNA sequence: TGTGCCAGTAGTTTAACGATATCGCAGTATGGCTACACCTTC. Amino acid sequence: CASSLTISQYGYTF.

The V call is TRBV20-1, the J call TRBJ1-3; D is ambiguous. V was cut by 5 bases and J by 4 bases, with 15 bases left in between. The CDR3 sequence is 14 residues long. Germline CDR1 is DFQATT and CDR2 is SNEGSKA (reference sequence). The CDR3: CSAPDPNAGNTIYF. In DNA form, the CDR3 reads TGCAGTGCTCCGGACCCCAATGCGGGAAACACCATATATTTT.

The chain has TRBV5-1 and TRBJ1-5, with D hard to call. Germline V gene data show CDR1 as SGHRS and CDR2 as YFSETQ. V was cut by 4 bases and J by 8 bases, with 16 bases left in between. The CDR3 spans 14 residues. This chain's CDR3 is CASSPGSGNEPQHF. The CDR3 bases are TGCGCCAGCAGCCCTGGTTCGGGGAATGAGCCCCAGCATTTT.

This clonotype was observed a handful of times. V usage is TRBV28 and J usage is TRBJ1-1; D gene unclear. CDR3 size: 12 residues. V was pared by 2 bases and J by 6 bases, with 7 bases between. CDR1 and CDR2 (germline): MDHEN, SYDVKM. The CDR3 DNA sequence: TGTGCCAGCAGTTTAATGTCTGCTGAAGCTTTCTTT. This sequence encodes CASSLMSAEAFF.

The chain links TRBV20-1 to TRBJ2-7, with D possibly TRBD2 on 6 matching bases. CDR1 and CDR2 from the germline V gene are DFQATT and SNEGSKA (reference sequence). Trimming removed 0 bases at V and 5 bases at J, with 20 bases between. The CDR3 runs to 16 residues. CDR3 in amino acids: CSARDSLGLAIDEQYF. Written as DNA, the CDR3 is TGCAGTGCTAGAGATTCCTTAGGCCTAGCGATCGACGAGCAGTACTTC.

The V and J genes are TRBV29-1 and TRBJ1-2; D may be TRBD1 (6 bases). The germline CDR1 and CDR2 sequences are SQVTM and ANQGSEA. This CDR3 is built from 14 residues. V was shortened by 0 bases and J by 5 bases, with 13 bases between the two germline ends. Here the CDR3 reads CSVEERGVKYGYTF. The CDR3 nucleotides read TGCAGCGTTGAAGAAAGGGGGGTAAAGTATGGCTACACCTTC. Full variable domain (rest looked up from reference TRBV29-1 and TRBJ1-2): SAVISQKPSRDICQRGTSLTIQCQVDSQVTMMFWYRQQPGQSLTLIATANQGSEATYESGFVIDKFPISRPNLTFSTLTVSNMSPEDSSIYLCSVEERGVKYGYTFGSGTRLTVV.

The chain recombines TRBV12-3 or TRBV12-4 with TRBJ2-7, with 8 bases that match TRBD2. The CDR3 totals 15 residues. J lost 4 bases, V lost 5 bases, and 10 bases had no gene match. CDR3 residues: CASSRAGSGGYEQYF. The DNA of the CDR3 is TGTGCCAGCAGTCGCGCGGGAAGCGGGGGTTACGAGCAGTACTTC.

The table lists this clonotype with a few counts. V gene TRBV5-1 combines with J gene TRBJ2-2, with 9 nucleotides matching TRBD1. Germline trimming cut 3 bases from V and 7 bases from J; bases unmatched to any gene: 7. Germline V CDR1 and CDR2: SGHRS, YFSETQ. This CDR3 is 15 amino acids long. The CDR3 nucleotides are TGCGCCAGCAGCTCAAGGACAGGGGCGGGCGGGGAGCTGTTTTTT. Translating gives CASSSRTGAGGELFF.

CDR3 residues: CASSRWGSGDAFF. CDR3 sequence (DNA): TGTGCCAGCAGCCGATGGGGGTCAGGGGACGCTTTCTTT. The chain uses TRBV7-2 and TRBJ1-1; weak D call: TRBD1 (6 bases). The V end lost 5 bases, the J end lost 11 bases, and 18 bases lay between the germline ends. This CDR3 has 13 amino acids. Germline-derived CDR1 and CDR2 are SGHTA and FQGNSA.

Ten or more counts support this clonotype. The chain uses TRBV11-1 and TRBJ2-1, with no clear D. With 2 bases removed from V and 10 bases from J, the gap between germline ends came to 6 bases. This CDR3 is built from 11 residues. Germline CDR1 reads SGHAT; CDR2 reads FQDESV (reference sequence). DNA of the CDR3: TGTGCCAGCAGCTTATACCGGGAGCAGTTCTTC. The encoded protein is CASSLYREQFF.

This clonotype was observed many times. The chain links TRBV20-1 to TRBJ2-7; the match to TRBD1 covers 9 bases. Germline loops: CDR1 DFQATT, CDR2 SNEGSKA (reference sequence). After removal of 4 bases from V and 2 bases from J, the junction contained 12 bases not matched to a gene. The CDR3 is 16 residues long. The CDR3 here is CSAIPLSGTGTYEQYF. The DNA for the CDR3 is TGCAGTGCTATCCCCCTCTCCGGGACAGGGACCTACGAGCAGTACTTC.

This clonotype has a handful of counts. This may stem from a read error, because a much larger clone lies one nucleotide away. The rearrangement links TRBV6-6 to TRBJ1-2, with 10 bases lining up with TRBD1. CDR3 size: 13 residues. CDR1 and CDR2 (germline): MNHNY, SVGAGI (reference sequence). Unmatched junction bases numbered 4, after V lost 6 bases and J lost 6 bases. The CDR3 sequence: CASSEGQGHGYTF. The CDR3 nucleotides are TGTGCCAGCAGCGAGGGACAGGGGCATGGCTACACCTTC.

Concerning this clonotype itself: One base away lies a much larger clone, so this may be a sequencing read error. The chain links TRBV28 to TRBJ2-1; TRBD2 is a possible D gene (5 bases). Germline assignment: CDR1 MDHEN and CDR2 SYDVKM. The CDR3 spans 13 residues. The germline V and J ends were trimmed by 2 bases and 10 bases, with 12 bases remaining between them. Here the CDR3 reads CASSLPDSYEQFF. The CDR3 DNA reads TGTGCCAGCAGTTTACCGGACTCCTACGAGCAGTTCTTC.

Note on this clonotype: This may stem from a read error, because a much larger clone lies one nucleotide away. The gene calls are TRBV4-3 and TRBJ2-7; 10 bases align to TRBD1. CDR1 and CDR2 from the germline V gene are LGHNA and YSLEER. The CDR3 totals 17 residues. CDR3 nucleotide sequence: TGCGTCAGCAGCCAAGACGCGGGACAGGGGAGATTCTACGAGCAGTACTTC. It is translated as CVSSQDAGQGRFYEQYF.

In DNA form, the CDR3 reads TGTGCCAGCAGCGCTGTACTACAGGGCCCGGGGCCACCCCTCCACTTT. Residues: CASSAVLQGPGPPLHF. The chain recombines TRBV9 with TRBJ1-6; perhaps TRBD1 as D (6 bases). The CDR3 has 16 amino acids. V gave up 3 bases and J gave up 11 bases, with 21 bases separating them. Germline loops: CDR1 SGDLS, CDR2 YYNGEE.

The V and J genes are TRBV4-1 and TRBJ2-7, with 9 bases lining up with TRBD1. J lost 6 bases, V lost 0 bases, and 12 bases had no gene match. This CDR3 contains 17 residues. CDR1 MGHRA and CDR2 YSYEKL come from the germline V gene. CDR3 in amino acids: CASSQDRDRVRGGEQYF. For the CDR3, the DNA is TGCGCCAGCAGCCAAGACCGGGACAGGGTTCGGGGTGGCGAGCAGTACTTC.